Listed below are T cell receptor beta chains from one sample, sequenced in a study of siplizumab effects on memory and regulatory T cells. Data came from immunoSEQ multiplex PCR; TCRdb stores just in-frame clones and leaves some out. The data contain around 110,000 clones, approximately 94% of them seen just once; the ten biggest clones take up roughly 1.7%. The specimen was non-Treg CD4+ T cells sorted from blood. The receptor source for this set is a human donor in good health. The CDR3 runs from the conserved cysteine through the conserved F or W. A D gene is named only where the DNA matches it firmly. Only part of the rows carry a size: once, few, many, or a class if the clone is expanded.

TRBJ1-2,TRBV6-5,NA,once,CASTTNGYTF,TGTGCCAGCACCACAAACGGCTACACCTTC
TRBJ1-4,TRBV7-7,NA,NA,CASSLQEGEKLFF,TGTGCTAGCAGCTTACAGGAGGGTGAAAAACTGTTTTTT
TRBJ2-7,TRBV11-2,TRBD2,NA,CASSLDRSSGSGAYEQYF,TGTGCCAGCAGCTTGGATAGGTCTAGCGGGAGTGGGGCATACGAGCAGTACTTC
TRBJ1-2,TRBV6-6,NA,NA,CASRPGADLYGYTF,TGTGCCAGCAGGCCAGGGGCGGACCTCTATGGCTACACCTTC
TRBJ2-2,TRBV28,NA,NA,CASRWAESGELFF,TGTGCCAGCAGGTGGGCCGAGAGTGGGGAGCTGTTTTTT
TRBJ2-7,TRBV6-5,TRBD2,NA,CASSPTLAGGPKQYF,TGTGCCAGCAGCCCTACACTAGCGGGAGGGCCCAAGCAGTACTTC
TRBJ1-2,TRBV5-1,NA,NA,CASSLDSSGYGYTF,TGCGCCAGCAGCTTGGACAGTTCGGGCTATGGCTACACCTTC
TRBJ2-5,TRBV19,TRBD2,NA,CASSPAGGYQETQYF,TGTGCCAGTAGTCCGGCGGGGGGGTACCAAGAGACCCAGTACTTC
TRBJ1-5,TRBV6-5,NA,NA,CASRGGASQPQHF,TGTGCCAGTAGGGGAGGGGCAAGCCAGCCCCAGCATTTT
TRBJ2-1,TRBV19,NA,NA,CASSIRELSYNEQFF,TGTGCCAGTAGTATTCGGGAGCTCTCCTACAATGAGCAGTTCTTC
TRBJ1-4,TRBV5-1,NA,NA,CASSPNIARTNEKLFF,TGCGCCAGCAGCCCGAATATAGCAAGGACGAATGAAAAACTGTTTTTT
TRBJ1-1,TRBV9,NA,NA,CASSVVTNTEAFF,TGTGCCAGCAGCGTAGTGACGAACACTGAAGCTTTCTTT
TRBJ2-7,TRBV10-3,TRBD2,once,CAISDSRGGTYEQYF,TGTGCCATCAGTGATTCCCGCGGGGGGACCTACGAGCAGTACTTC
TRBJ2-7,TRBV10-1,TRBD2,NA,CASSESSGRWYEQYF,TGCGCCAGCAGTGAGTCTAGCGGGAGGTGGTACGAGCAGTACTTC
TRBJ1-4,TRBV23-1,NA,NA,CASSQLRREEKLFF,TGCGCCAGCAGTCAATTAAGGCGAGAAGAAAAACTGTTTTTT
TRBJ2-7,TRBV5-4,TRBD1,NA,CASSLETGGAQYF,TGTGCCAGCAGCTTGGAAACAGGGGGCGCCCAGTACTTC
TRBJ2-7,TRBV7-6,NA,NA,CASSSGTGHWYEQYF,TGTGCCAGCAGCTCAGGGACGGGGCATTGGTACGAGCAGTACTTC
TRBJ1-5,TRBV5-1,NA,few,CASSPGLIGQPQHF,TGCGCCAGCAGCCCCGGGTTAATAGGTCAGCCCCAGCATTTT
TRBJ2-3,TRBV4-2,NA,NA,CASSARGSQYF,TGTGCCAGCAGCGCTCGGGGTTCGCAGTATTTT
TRBJ1-2,TRBV29-1,NA,NA,CSVAGLGWGGYTF,TGCAGCGTTGCGGGACTCGGTTGGGGTGGCTACACCTTC
TRBJ1-3,TRBV6-5,NA,NA,CASSLRPGDGNTIYF,TGTGCCAGCAGCCTCCGGCCAGGAGATGGAAACACCATATATTTT
TRBJ1-1,TRBV7-9,TRBD1,NA,CASSLPQRQGPNTEAFF,TGTGCCAGCAGCTTACCGCAAAGACAGGGACCAAACACTGAAGCTTTCTTT
TRBJ1-2,TRBV18,NA,few,CASSPAHGSEYGYTF,TGTGCCAGCTCACCAGCCCACGGGTCGGAGTATGGCTACACCTTC
TRBJ1-2,TRBV19,TRBD1,NA,CASSRDRDGYTF,TGTGCCAGTAGTCGAGACAGGGATGGCTACACCTTC
TRBJ2-3,TRBV29-1,NA,once,CSISTDTDTQYF,TGCAGCATTTCGACAGACACAGATACGCAGTATTTT
TRBJ2-5,TRBV6-1,TRBD2,once,CAITSGSEETQYF,TGTGCCATCACGAGCGGGAGTGAAGAGACCCAGTACTTC
TRBJ1-2,TRBV5-5,TRBD1,NA,CASSPIEGAYGYTF,TGTGCCAGCAGCCCCATTGAGGGGGCCTATGGCTACACCTTC
TRBJ2-1,TRBV25-1,NA,NA,CASSKAEPYNEQFF,TGTGCCAGCAGTAAAGCGGAGCCATACAATGAGCAGTTCTTC
TRBJ2-2,TRBV6-5,TRBD2,NA,CASSYGLAGEVGELFF,TGTGCCAGCAGTTACGGGCTAGCGGGAGAGGTCGGGGAGCTGTTTTTT
TRBJ2-2,TRBV7-3,NA,NA,CASTRAPLGANTGELFF,TGTGCCAGCACCCGGGCCCCCCTAGGCGCGAACACCGGGGAGCTGTTTTTT
TRBJ1-2,TRBV27,NA,NA,CASSFHGGSYGYTF,TGTGCCAGCAGTTTTCACGGCGGAAGCTATGGCTACACCTTC
TRBJ2-7,TRBV9,NA,NA,CASSPGSRGSGREQYF,TGTGCCAGCAGCCCGGGCAGTCGGGGCTCGGGGCGCGAGCAGTACTTC
TRBJ2-2,TRBV7-2,TRBD1,NA,CASSLDRTNTGELFF,TGTGCCAGCAGCCTGGACAGGACGAACACCGGGGAGCTGTTTTTT
TRBJ2-3,TRBV19,NA,NA,CASSGTYGTTDTQYF,TGTGCCAGTAGTGGGACATACGGGACGACAGATACGCAGTATTTT
TRBJ2-1,TRBV19,TRBD2,NA,CASSMGSGINEQFF,TGTGCCAGTAGTATGGGTAGCGGGATTAATGAGCAGTTCTTC
TRBJ1-2,TRBV30,NA,NA,CAWSPSGKGDYGYTF,TGTGCCTGGAGTCCATCAGGGAAGGGGGACTATGGCTACACCTTC
TRBJ1-1,TRBV10-3,NA,NA,CAISESAAREAFF,TGTGCCATCAGTGAGTCGGCGGCGCGTGAAGCTTTCTTT
TRBJ1-3,TRBV4-2,NA,NA,CASSHAGPSERGNTIYF,TGTGCCAGCAGCCATGCAGGACCTAGTGAGAGGGGAAACACCATATATTTT
TRBJ2-3,TRBV19,NA,NA,CASSIVGGITDTQYF,TGTGCCAGTAGTATAGTGGGCGGGATCACAGATACGCAGTATTTT
TRBJ1-6,TRBV5-4,NA,NA,CASSADLGETSPLHF,TGTGCCAGCAGCGCGGACCTTGGGGAGACGTCACCCCTCCACTTT
TRBJ2-1,TRBV5-4,NA,NA,CASSLRGDEQFF,TGTGCCAGCAGCTTGAGGGGGGATGAGCAGTTCTTC
TRBJ1-1,TRBV7-8,NA,once,CASSARAQEAEAFF,TGTGCCAGCAGCGCCCGGGCCCAGGAGGCTGAAGCTTTCTTT
TRBJ2-1,TRBV2,NA,once,CASSEAAGWNYNEQFF,TGTGCCAGCAGTGAAGCGGCAGGGTGGAACTACAATGAGCAGTTCTTC
TRBJ1-1,TRBV2,TRBD1,NA,CASSPGTGTEAFF,TGTGCCAGCAGTCCCGGGACAGGGACTGAAGCTTTCTTT
TRBJ1-2,TRBV29-1,NA,once,CSVAGTGVEGYTF,TGCAGCGTTGCCGGTACTGGGGTTGAGGGCTACACCTTC
TRBJ1-2,TRBV7-9,NA,NA,CASSLEVGGGYTF,TGTGCCAGCAGCTTAGAGGTCGGGGGTGGCTACACCTTC
TRBJ2-2,TRBV27,TRBD2,NA,CASRRPGLARNTGELFF,TGTGCCAGCAGACGACCAGGACTAGCCCGGAACACCGGGGAGCTGTTTTTT
TRBJ2-5,TRBV5-1,TRBD2,NA,CASSGLAGVQETQYF,TGCGCCAGCAGCGGACTAGCGGGAGTACAAGAGACCCAGTACTTC
TRBJ2-5,TRBV19,TRBD1,NA,CASSRQGDLQETQYF,TGTGCCAGTAGTCGACAGGGGGATCTCCAAGAGACCCAGTACTTC
TRBJ2-1,TRBV29-1,TRBD2,NA,CSGLNSGNGNEQFF,TGCAGCGGGTTGAATAGCGGGAATGGGAATGAGCAGTTCTTC
TRBJ2-1,TRBV5-1,NA,NA,CASSLFGGGPPIPSYNEQFF,TGCGCCAGCAGCTTGTTCGGTGGGGGACCACCAATTCCCTCCTACAATGAGCAGTTCTTC
TRBJ2-4,TRBV4-2,NA,NA,CASSQDFNIQYF,TGTGCCAGCAGCCAAGATTTCAACATTCAGTACTTC
TRBJ2-6,TRBV10-3,TRBD1,once,CAMGQGPSGANVLTF,TGTGCCATGGGACAGGGTCCTTCTGGGGCCAACGTCCTGACTTTC
TRBJ1-2,TRBV19,NA,NA,CASSDGRSANYGYTF,TGTGCCAGTAGCGACGGTAGGTCTGCTAACTATGGCTACACCTTC
TRBJ2-5,TRBV4-2,TRBD1,NA,CASSQAGGDETQYF,TGTGCCAGCAGCCAAGCAGGGGGTGATGAGACCCAGTACTTC
TRBJ2-5,TRBV19,NA,NA,CASSQGSLGQETQYF,TGTGCCAGTAGTCAGGGGTCGCTGGGTCAAGAGACCCAGTACTTC
TRBJ1-3,TRBV5-1,NA,NA,CASSEGTPDSGNTIYF,TGCGCCAGCAGCGAAGGGACACCGGACTCTGGAAACACCATATATTTT
TRBJ1-5,TRBV29-1,TRBD1,NA,CSVKVATGGNQPQHF,TGCAGCGTCAAGGTTGCGACAGGGGGCAACCAGCCCCAGCATTTT
TRBJ2-1,TRBV7-3,NA,once,CASSLSPVTGNEQFF,TGTGCCAGCAGCTTATCGCCCGTAACTGGCAATGAGCAGTTCTTC